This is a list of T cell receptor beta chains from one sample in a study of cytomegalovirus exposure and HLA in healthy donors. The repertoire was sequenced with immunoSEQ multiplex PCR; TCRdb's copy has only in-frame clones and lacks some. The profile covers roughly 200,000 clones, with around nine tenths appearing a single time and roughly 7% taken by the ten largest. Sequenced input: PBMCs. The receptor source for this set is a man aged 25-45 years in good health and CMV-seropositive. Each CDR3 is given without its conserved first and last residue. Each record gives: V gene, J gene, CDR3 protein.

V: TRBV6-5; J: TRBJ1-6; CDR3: ASSYLGSPLH
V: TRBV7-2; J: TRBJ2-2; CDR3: ASSFSGRASTGELF
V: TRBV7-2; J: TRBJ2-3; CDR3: ASSLSGGGGSLNTDTQY
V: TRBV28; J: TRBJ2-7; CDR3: ASSPGTVSYEQY
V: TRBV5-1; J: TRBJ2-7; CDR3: ASSLRAGQTLPEDYEQY
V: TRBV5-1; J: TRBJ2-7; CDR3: ASRTGHLYEQY
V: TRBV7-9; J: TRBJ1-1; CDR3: ASSLGGGQLNTEAF
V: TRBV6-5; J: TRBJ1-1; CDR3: ASSYLGSTEAF
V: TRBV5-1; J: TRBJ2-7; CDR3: ASSTDSRTYEQY
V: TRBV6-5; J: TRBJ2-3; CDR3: ASRATGDTQY
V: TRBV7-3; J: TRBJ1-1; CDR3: ASSPSPGASEAF
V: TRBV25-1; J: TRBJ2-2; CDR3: ASGRQGHTGELF
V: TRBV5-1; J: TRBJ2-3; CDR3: ASSLVGEEGTDTQY
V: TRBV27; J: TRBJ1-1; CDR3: ASRPTGGGTEAF
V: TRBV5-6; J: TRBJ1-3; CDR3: ASSFGLLQGIGNTIY
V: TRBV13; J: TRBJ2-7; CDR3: ASSSYLQGIRYEQY
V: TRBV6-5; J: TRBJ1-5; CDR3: ASRYRDESNQPQH
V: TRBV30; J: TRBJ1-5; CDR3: AWSLGQLSNQPQH
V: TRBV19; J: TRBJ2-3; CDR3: ASSTRQRVHTDTQY
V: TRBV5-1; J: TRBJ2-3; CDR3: ASSLQRDTQY
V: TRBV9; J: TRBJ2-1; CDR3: ASGGGVDEQF
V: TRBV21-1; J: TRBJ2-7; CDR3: ASSNFRYEQY
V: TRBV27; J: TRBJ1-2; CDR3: ASSSGQGGNYGYT
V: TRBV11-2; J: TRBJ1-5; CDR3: ASSLGLGLNQPQH
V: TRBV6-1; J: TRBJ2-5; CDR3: ASRGTVLEETQY
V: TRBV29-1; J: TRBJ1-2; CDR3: SVVFWGGGYT
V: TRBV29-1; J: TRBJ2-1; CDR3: SVDRTRDNEQF
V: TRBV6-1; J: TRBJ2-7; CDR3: ASRAIAGYEQY
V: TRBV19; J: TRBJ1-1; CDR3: ASSLNTEAF
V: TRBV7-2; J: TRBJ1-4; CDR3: ASSSTGGSRKLF
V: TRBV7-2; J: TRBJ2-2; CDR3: ASSILPLSGELF
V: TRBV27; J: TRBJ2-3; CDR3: ASSSQPGLVTDTQY
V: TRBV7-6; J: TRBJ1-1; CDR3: ASSFGGVNTEAF
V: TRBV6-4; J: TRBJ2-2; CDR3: ASSGGYGELF
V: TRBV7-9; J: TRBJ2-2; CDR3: ASIIGSNTGELF
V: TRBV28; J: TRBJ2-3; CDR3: ASSLDTQY